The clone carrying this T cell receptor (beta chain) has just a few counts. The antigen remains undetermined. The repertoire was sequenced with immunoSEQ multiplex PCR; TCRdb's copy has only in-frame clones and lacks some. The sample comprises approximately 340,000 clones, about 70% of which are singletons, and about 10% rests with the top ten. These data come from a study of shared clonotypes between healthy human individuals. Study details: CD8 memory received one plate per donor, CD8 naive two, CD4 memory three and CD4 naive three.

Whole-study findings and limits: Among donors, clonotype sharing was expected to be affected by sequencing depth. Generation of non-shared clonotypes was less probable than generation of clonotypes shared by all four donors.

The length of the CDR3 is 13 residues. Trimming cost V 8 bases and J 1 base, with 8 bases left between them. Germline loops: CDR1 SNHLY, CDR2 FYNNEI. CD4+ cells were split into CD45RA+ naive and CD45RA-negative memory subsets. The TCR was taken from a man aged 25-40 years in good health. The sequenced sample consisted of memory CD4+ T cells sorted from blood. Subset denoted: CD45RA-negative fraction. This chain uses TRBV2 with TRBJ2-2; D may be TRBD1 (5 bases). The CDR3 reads CASAQGNTGELFF. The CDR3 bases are TGTGCCAGCGCCCAGGGGAACACCGGGGAGCTGTTTTTT. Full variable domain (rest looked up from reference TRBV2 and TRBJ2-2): EPEVTQTPSHQVTQMGQEVILRCVPISNHLYFYWYRQILGQKVEFLVSFYNNEISEKSEIFDDQFSVERPDGSNFTLKIRSTKLEDSAMYFCASAQGNTGELFFGEGSRLTVL.